The 20 T cell receptor beta chains given below trace back to one sample, sequenced in a study of post-analysis software for immune sequencing data. Every TCR beta cDNA library bore unique molecular identifiers. TCRdb reprocessed the PCR reads with MiXCR, giving one entry per CDR3 protein. The data contain a few hundred thousand distinct CDR3 sequences, approximately 37% of them singletons. Study findings and constraints: Higher frequency in patients than in controls was seen for about five TRBV segments, with TRBV5-6, TRBV5-1 and TRBV20-1 among them.

These receptors lack a known antigen. What was sequenced was blood. The receptor set was obtained from a girl aged 2-15 years with multiple sclerosis.

The chain is built from TRBV4-1 and TRBJ2-5; 7 positions agree with TRBD2. Germline trimming cut 3 bases from V and 2 bases from J; bases unmatched to any gene: 9. Germline loops: CDR1 MGHRA, CDR2 YSYEKL. The CDR3 has 16 amino acids. DNA for the CDR3: TGCGCCAGCAGCCAGGGTCTAGCGGAAACACAAGAGACCCAGTACTTC. Its protein is CASSQGLAETQETQYF.

V is TRBV29-1 and J is TRBJ1-1, with D tentatively TRBD1 (6 bases). Germline V lookup: CDR1 SQVTM, CDR2 ANQGSEA. Trimming shortened V by 7 bases and J by 0 bases, and 15 bases separated the two germline ends. The CDR3 runs 14 residues. DNA for the CDR3: TGCAGCGCAAAACAGGGCAAGATGAACACTGAAGCTTTCTTT. Translated: CSAKQGKMNTEAFF. Variable domain in full (rest from reference TRBV29-1 and TRBJ1-1): SAVISQKPSRDICQRGTSLTIQCQVDSQVTMMFWYRQQPGQSLTLIATANQGSEATYESGFVIDKFPISRPNLTFSTLTVSNMSPEDSSIYLCSAKQGKMNTEAFFGQGTRLTVV.

The chain recombines TRBV2 with TRBJ2-2; D is uncertain. Germline-derived CDR1 and CDR2 are SNHLY and FYNNEI. V was clipped by 7 bases and J by 2 bases, with 11 bases between them. This CDR3 region has 14 residues. CDR3 residues: CASTSWFNTGELFF. CDR3 coding DNA: TGTGCCAGCACTTCGTGGTTCAACACCGGGGAGCTGTTTTTT.

The CDR3, as DNA: TGCAGTGCTAGAGATGTGGTGGCCTACGAGCAGTACTTC. Protein: CSARDVVAYEQYF. This chain uses TRBV20-1 with TRBJ2-7; D not resolved. The germline V gene has CDR1 DFQATT and CDR2 SNEGSKA (reference sequence). The germline V and J ends were trimmed by 0 bases and 2 bases, with 8 bases remaining between them. The CDR3 runs to 13 residues.

Concerning this clonotype: Sequence at one end of the junction differs from germline and may be a read error. CDR3 amino acids: CSSSLGETFQETQYF. The DNA for the CDR3 is TGTTCCAGCAGCTTAGGAGAGACATTCCAAGAGACCCAGTACTTC. This rearrangement joins TRBV7-9 to TRBJ2-5, with D uncertain. Germline V lookup: CDR1 SEHNR, CDR2 FQNEAQ (reference sequence). The CDR3 runs to 15 residues.

The chain couples TRBV6-5 to TRBJ2-5; 13 bases are a match to TRBD2. V dropped 6 bases and J dropped 11; count of bases not matched to a gene: 12. The CDR3 consists of 15 residues. Germline CDR1 reads MNHEY; CDR2 reads SVGAGI. Written as DNA, the CDR3 is TGTGCCAGCAGACTAGCGGGAGGGGCCTACAATGAGCAGTACTTC. This codes for CASRLAGGAYNEQYF.

This chain connects TRBV5-5 to TRBJ2-1, with D unresolved. CDR3 length equals 15 residues. V was trimmed by 2 bases and J by 4 bases, leaving 13 bases between them. CDR1 and CDR2 from the germline V gene are SGHKS and YYEKEE (reference sequence). The CDR3 here is CASSFLVTNYNEQFF. The CDR3 region has the DNA TGTGCCAGCAGCTTTTTGGTGACAAATTACAATGAGCAGTTCTTC.

The chain is built from TRBV10-3 and TRBJ1-1; D uncertain. The CDR3 runs to 13 residues. V lost 1 base and J 5 bases, leaving 8 bases between the germline ends. Germline CDR1 and CDR2: ENHRY and SYGVKD. CDR3 bases: TGTGCCATCAGTGAGTGGCAGATAACTGAAGCTTTCTTT. Translated, it gives CAISEWQITEAFF.

This clonotype was counted between two and nine times. For the CDR3, the DNA is TGTGCCAGCAGCAACAGGGGGCAATATGGCTACACCTTC. Protein sequence: CASSNRGQYGYTF. This rearrangement joins TRBV6-6 to TRBJ1-2, with TRBD1 matching over 9 bases. CDR3 length: 13 residues. Germline V gene sequence: CDR1 MNHNY, CDR2 SVGAGI (reference sequence). Trimming at V came to 6 bases and at J to 5 bases, leaving 4 bases not matched to a gene.

This clonotype was recorded a few times. The chain is built from TRBV5-1 and TRBJ2-7; D gene uncertain. V was shortened by 0 bases and J by 5 bases, with 12 bases between the two germline ends. CDR3 size: 14 residues. CDR1 and CDR2 from the germline V gene are SGHRS and YFSETQ. CDR3 nucleotides: TGCGCCAGCAGCTTGGGAAGCGATCTCCACGAGCAGTACTTC. Amino acid sequence: CASSLGSDLHEQYF.

CDR3 residues: CASSLANRGSNQPQHF. CDR3 bases: TGTGCCAGCAGCTTAGCGAATCGCGGGTCTAATCAGCCCCAGCATTTT. The rearrangement uses TRBV7-2 and TRBJ1-5; D ambiguous. This CDR3 is 16 amino acids long. The V end was cut by 0 bases, the J end by 4 bases, with 13 bases between. CDR1 SGHTA and CDR2 FQGNSA come from the germline V gene. Variable domain in full (rest from reference TRBV7-2 and TRBJ1-5): GAGVSQSPSNKVTEKGKDVELRCDPISGHTALYWYRQSLGQGLEFLIYFQGNSAPDKSGLPSDRFSAERTGGSVSTLTIQRTQQEDSAVYLCASSLANRGSNQPQHFGDGTRLSIL.

This clonotype appeared a few times. The chain carries TRBV29-1 and TRBJ1-5, with 8 positions matching TRBD1. V lost 2 bases and J lost 6; bases outside the gene matches: 3. The CDR3 is 13 amino acids. Germline CDR1 reads SQVTM; CDR2 reads ANQGSEA. CDR3 sequence reads: CSVEQGAGQPQHF. The CDR3 DNA follows: TGCAGCGTTGAACAGGGGGCTGGTCAGCCCCAGCATTTT.

This clonotype was counted between two and nine times. The V gene is TRBV6-6, the J gene TRBJ2-1; the D gene is possibly TRBD2 (6 bases). There are 15 residues in the CDR3. CDR1 is MNHNY and CDR2 is SVGAGI in the germline V gene (reference sequence). Trimming took off 7 bases at V and 7 bases at J, with 20 bases between the two ends. CDR3 loop: CASTILGGGGNEQFF. The DNA of the CDR3 is TGTGCCAGCACTATTCTTGGGGGAGGCGGAAATGAGCAGTTCTTC.

The genes are TRBV3-1 and TRBJ2-5; TRBD2 matches 7 bases. The trim removed 4 bases at V and 6 bases at J, leaving 17 bases unmatched. The CDR3 extends over 17 amino acids. The germline V gene encodes CDR1 LGHDT and CDR2 YNNKEL (reference sequence). CDR3: CASSLALTSGVLKTQYF. Here the CDR3 DNA reads TGTGCCAGCAGCCTCGCCCTCACCAGCGGGGTGTTAAAGACCCAGTACTTC.

A few counts support this clonotype. The chain employs TRBV10-3 and TRBJ2-7; no clear D gene. Germline V gene data show CDR1 as ENHRY and CDR2 as SYGVKD. The CDR3 totals 12 residues. V was cut by 3 bases and J by 2 bases, with 5 bases left in between. CDR3 protein: CAISDFPYEQYF. The CDR3 nucleotides read TGTGCCATCAGTGATTTTCCCTACGAGCAGTACTTC.

The chain uses TRBV5-1 and TRBJ1-1, with 9 bases fitting TRBD1. Germline V gene data show CDR1 as SGHRS and CDR2 as YFSETQ. The CDR3 runs to 17 residues. V was clipped by 4 bases and J by 4 bases; unmatched bases: 14. CDR3 residues: CASSGLLRDRVGTEAFF. The CDR3 DNA is TGCGCCAGCAGCGGACTACTTCGGGACAGGGTCGGCACTGAAGCTTTCTTT.

The gene calls are TRBV7-3 and TRBJ2-3; 9 bases agree with TRBD2. J lost 0 bases, V lost 2 bases, and 6 bases had no gene match. The germline V gene encodes CDR1 SGHTA and CDR2 FQGTGA. This CDR3 contains 17 residues. CDR3 residues: CASSLGLTSGSTDTQYF. CDR3 DNA: TGTGCCAGCAGCTTAGGTCTAACTAGCGGGAGCACAGATACGCAGTATTTT.

The chain links TRBV27 to TRBJ2-7; TRBD1 or TRBD2 may be the D gene (5 bases each). The CDR3 spans 13 residues. The germline CDR1 and CDR2 sequences are MNHEY and SMNVEV (reference sequence). V lost 8 bases and J 5 bases, leaving 16 bases between the germline ends. Here the CDR3 reads CASADREGDEQYF. CDR3 DNA sequence: TGTGCCAGCGCTGACAGAGAGGGCGACGAGCAGTACTTC.

The V gene is TRBV30, the J gene TRBJ1-1; no clear D gene. The CDR3 has 13 amino acids. With 2 bases removed from V and 0 bases from J, the gap between germline ends came to 7 bases. Germline-derived CDR1 and CDR2 are GTSNPN and SVGIG (reference sequence). CDR3 amino acids: CAWSKEMNTEAFF. The CDR3 region has the DNA TGTGCCTGGAGTAAGGAAATGAACACTGAAGCTTTCTTT.

V usage is TRBV3-1 and J usage is TRBJ2-1; 8 positions match TRBD2. V dropped 3 bases and J dropped 8; count of bases not matched to a gene: 9. Germline V gene sequence: CDR1 LGHDT, CDR2 YNNKEL (reference sequence). CDR3 length equals 15 residues. In DNA form, the CDR3 reads TGTGCCAGCAGCCAGGGACCGGGAGGGATACATGAGCAGTTCTTC. Residues: CASSQGPGGIHEQFF.